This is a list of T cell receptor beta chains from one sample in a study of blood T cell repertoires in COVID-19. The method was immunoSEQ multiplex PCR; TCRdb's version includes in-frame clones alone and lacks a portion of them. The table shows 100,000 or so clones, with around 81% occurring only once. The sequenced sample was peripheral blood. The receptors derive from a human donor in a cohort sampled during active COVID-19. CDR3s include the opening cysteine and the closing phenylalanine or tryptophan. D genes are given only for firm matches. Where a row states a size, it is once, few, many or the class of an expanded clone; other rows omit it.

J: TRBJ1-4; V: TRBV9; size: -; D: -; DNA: TGTGCCAGCAGCGTAGCTGGGGGGGCGAATGAAAAACTGTTTTTT; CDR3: CASSVAGGANEKLFF
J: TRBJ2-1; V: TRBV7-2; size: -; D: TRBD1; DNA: TGTGCCAGCAGCTCACAGGGGGCGACAGTCTATGAGCAGTTCTTC; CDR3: CASSSQGATVYEQFF
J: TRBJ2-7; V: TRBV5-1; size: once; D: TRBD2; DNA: TGCGCCAGCAGCTTGGAAGCGGGAGAGTACGAGCAGTACTTC; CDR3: CASSLEAGEYEQYF
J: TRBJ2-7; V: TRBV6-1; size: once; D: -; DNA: TGTGCCAGCAGTGAAGCGGAGGGAAGCGCCTACGAGCAGTACTTC; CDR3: CASSEAEGSAYEQYF
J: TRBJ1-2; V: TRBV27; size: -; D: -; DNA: TGTGCCAGCAAAACTACGACGGCCTCTAACTATGGCTACACCTTC; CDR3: CASKTTTASNYGYTF
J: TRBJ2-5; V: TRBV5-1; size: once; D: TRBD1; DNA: TGCGCCAGCAGCCTCCCTACAGGGGGCGCTCGCCAAGAGACCCAGTACTTC; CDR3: CASSLPTGGARQETQYF
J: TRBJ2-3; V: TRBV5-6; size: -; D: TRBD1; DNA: TGTGCCAGCAGCTTTCTACAGGGGATCACCACAGATACGCAGTATTTT; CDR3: CASSFLQGITTDTQYF
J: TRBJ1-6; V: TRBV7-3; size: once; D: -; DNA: TGTGCCAGCAGCTTATCGCGGGGGCCGCCGGTGATCTGGGATAATTCACCCCTCCACTTT; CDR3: CASSLSRGPPVIWDNSPLHF
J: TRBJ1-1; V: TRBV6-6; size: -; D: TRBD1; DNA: TGTGCCAGCAGTTATGCGGCAGGGGGTGAAGCTTTCTTT; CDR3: CASSYAAGGEAFF
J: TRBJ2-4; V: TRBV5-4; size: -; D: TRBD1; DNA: TGTGCCAGCACCCCACAGGGGGCGGCCAAAAACATTCAGTACTTC; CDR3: CASTPQGAAKNIQYF
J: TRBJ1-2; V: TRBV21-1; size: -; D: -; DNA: TGTGCCAGCAGCAAAGCCGATGCGAGAGGGTACAACTATGGCTACACCTTC; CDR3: CASSKADARGYNYGYTF
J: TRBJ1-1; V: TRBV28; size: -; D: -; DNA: TGTGCCAGCAGTTCAGGGGAAGGCACTGAAGCTTTCTTT; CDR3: CASSSGEGTEAFF
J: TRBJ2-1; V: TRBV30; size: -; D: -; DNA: TGTGCCTGGAGTGAAAACATCTACAATGAGCAGTTCTTC; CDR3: CAWSENIYNEQFF
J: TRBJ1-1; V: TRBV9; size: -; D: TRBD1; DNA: TGTGCCAGCAGCGGACGACAGGGTCAAGGCACTGAAGCTTTCTTT; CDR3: CASSGRQGQGTEAFF
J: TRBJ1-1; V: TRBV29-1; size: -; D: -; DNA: TGCAGCGTTGAGGTTCCGGGGAAGGTCCGGGGCACTGAAGCTTTCTTT; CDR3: CSVEVPGKVRGTEAFF
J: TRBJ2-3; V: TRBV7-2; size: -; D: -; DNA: TGTGCCAGCAGCTTAGCGGGGGGGCGTAGCACAGATACGCAGTATTTT; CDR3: CASSLAGGRSTDTQYF
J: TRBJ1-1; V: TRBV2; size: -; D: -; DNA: TGTGCCAGCAGTGAGGGGACATCCCTCCCGGCTTTCTTT; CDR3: CASSEGTSLPAFF
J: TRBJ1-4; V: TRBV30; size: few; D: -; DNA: TGTGCCTGGAGTGGCGAAGTTAATGAAAAACTGTTTTTT; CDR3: CAWSGEVNEKLFF
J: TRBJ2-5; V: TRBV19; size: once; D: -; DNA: TGTGCCAGTACCACCCGGGAGACCCAGTACTTC; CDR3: CASTTRETQYF
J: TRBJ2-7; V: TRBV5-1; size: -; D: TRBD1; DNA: TGCGCCAGCATGCCTTTCATTACAGGGGGTCAGTACGAGCAGTACTTC; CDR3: CASMPFITGGQYEQYF
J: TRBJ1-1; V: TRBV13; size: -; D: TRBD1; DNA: TGTGCCAGCAGCTTAGCTGGACAGGGGTTTAGGATGAACACTGAAGCTTTCTTT; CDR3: CASSLAGQGFRMNTEAFF
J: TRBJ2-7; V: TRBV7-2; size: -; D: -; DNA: TGTGCCAGCAGCTTAGGGGACTCCCCTTCCTACGAGCAGTACTTC; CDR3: CASSLGDSPSYEQYF
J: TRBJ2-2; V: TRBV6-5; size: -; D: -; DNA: TGTGCCAGCAGTTTTGCGGTCAGTGGCTCCGGGGAGCTGTTTTTT; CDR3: CASSFAVSGSGELFF
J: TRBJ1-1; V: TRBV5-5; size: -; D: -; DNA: TGTGCCAGCATCCGATCCAGGGGTTTCACTGAAGCTTTCTTT; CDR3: CASIRSRGFTEAFF
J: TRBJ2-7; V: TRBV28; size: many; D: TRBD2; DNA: TGTGCCGAATCAGGGACTAGCTTCTACGAGCAGTACTTC; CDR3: CAESGTSFYEQYF
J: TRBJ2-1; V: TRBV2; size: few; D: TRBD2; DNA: TGTGCCAGCAGCCCTAGCGGGAGCGCGTCCTACAATGAGCAGTTCTTC; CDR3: CASSPSGSASYNEQFF
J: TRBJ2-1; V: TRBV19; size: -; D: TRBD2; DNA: TGTGCCAGTAGTATAAATTCCCGGACTAGCGGGAGCGATGAGCAGTTCTTC; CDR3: CASSINSRTSGSDEQFF
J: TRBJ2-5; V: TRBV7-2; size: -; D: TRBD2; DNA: TGTGCCAGCAGCCTAGGACCCGGGACTAGCGGGCCGAAAGAGACCCAGTACTTC; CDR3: CASSLGPGTSGPKETQYF
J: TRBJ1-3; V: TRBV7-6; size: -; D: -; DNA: TGTGCCAGCAGCGATCTGGGAGGGGCTGGAAACACCATATATTTT; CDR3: CASSDLGGAGNTIYF
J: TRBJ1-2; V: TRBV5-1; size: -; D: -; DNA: TGCGCCAGCAGCTTGGTCCCAGGATATGGCTACACCTTC; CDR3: CASSLVPGYGYTF
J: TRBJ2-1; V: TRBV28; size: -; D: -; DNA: TGTGCCAGCACTAAGAATCTCGGTGAGCAGTTCTTC; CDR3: CASTKNLGEQFF
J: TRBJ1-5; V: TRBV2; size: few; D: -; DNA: TGTGCCAGCAGTGAGCTTCAGACCCAGCATTTT; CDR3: CASSELQTQHF
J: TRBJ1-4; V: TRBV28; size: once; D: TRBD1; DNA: TGTGCCAGCAGCCATGGGACAGGTGGGAATGAAAAACTGTTTTTT; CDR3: CASSHGTGGNEKLFF
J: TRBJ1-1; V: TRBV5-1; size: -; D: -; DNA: TGCGCCAGCAGGGTGAGGGACGGACAGTTTGACACTGAAGCTTTCTTT; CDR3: CASRVRDGQFDTEAFF
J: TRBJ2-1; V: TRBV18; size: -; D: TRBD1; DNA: TGTGCCAGCTCAGCAGGGACAGGGCTTAGCAATGAGCAGTTCTTC; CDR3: CASSAGTGLSNEQFF
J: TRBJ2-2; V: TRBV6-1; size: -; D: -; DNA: TGTGCCAGCAGTGAAGTCGGGGGAAACGGGGAGCTGTTTTTT; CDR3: CASSEVGGNGELFF
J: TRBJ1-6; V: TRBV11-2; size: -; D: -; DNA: TGTGCCAGCAGCTTAGGGGGGGGTCGGAATAATTCACCCCTCCACTTT; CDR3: CASSLGGGRNNSPLHF
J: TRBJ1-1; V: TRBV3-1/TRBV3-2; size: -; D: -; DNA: TGTGCCAGCAGCCAAGATGAAGGGAGGCGAGCTTTCTTT; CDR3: CASSQDEGRRAFF
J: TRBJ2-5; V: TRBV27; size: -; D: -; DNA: TGTGCCAGCAGTTTAGGCGGATTACAAGAGACCCAGTACTTC; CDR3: CASSLGGLQETQYF
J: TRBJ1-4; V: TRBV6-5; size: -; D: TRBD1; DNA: TGTGCCAGCAGACCAACAGGGGATGAAAAACTGTTTTTT; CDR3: CASRPTGDEKLFF
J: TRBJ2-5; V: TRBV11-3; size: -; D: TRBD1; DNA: TGTGCCAGCAGCCCCGGGGACAGGGGGTTCCAAGAGACCCAGTACTTC; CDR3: CASSPGDRGFQETQYF
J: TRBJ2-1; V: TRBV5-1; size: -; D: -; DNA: TGCGCCAGCAGCCAAACGGGACATAAGTACAATGAGCAGTTCTTC; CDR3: CASSQTGHKYNEQFF
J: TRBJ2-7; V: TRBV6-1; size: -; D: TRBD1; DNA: TGTGCCAGCAGTGAAAAGGACAGGGCTAACTACGAGCAGTACTTC; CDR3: CASSEKDRANYEQYF
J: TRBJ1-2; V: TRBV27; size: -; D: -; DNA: TGTGCCAGCAGTTTAGGTAGGGGAACGTTAAACTATGGCTACACCTTC; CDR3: CASSLGRGTLNYGYTF
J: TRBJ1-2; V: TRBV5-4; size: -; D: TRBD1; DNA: TGTGCCAGCAGCTGGGCCAGACGGGACAGGGGTGGCTACACCTTC; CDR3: CASSWARRDRGGYTF